This paragraph reports one TCR beta chain. The data derive from a study of T cells expressing NK-cell markers. The CDR3 is 13 residues long. Germline loops: CDR1 SQVTM, CDR2 ANQGSEA. Researchers built TCR beta cDNA using 5'RACE template switching with UMIs. TCRdb re-called the 5' RACE reads and shows each CDR3 protein once, DNA omitted. The clone table shows 25,000 to 35,000 distinct CDR3 sequences, with the ten largest holding 50% to 75%. The chain links TRBV29-1 to TRBJ2-7; TCRdb returns TRBD2, unconfirmable since there is no DNA. The specimen was blood T cells: a sorted CD56 or NKG2C T cell subset, CD4+ or CD8+ T cells, or bulk PBMC T cells (not recorded which). The clonotype originates from a woman between 18 and 70 years old in good health. Here the CDR3 reads CSARLAASYEQYF.